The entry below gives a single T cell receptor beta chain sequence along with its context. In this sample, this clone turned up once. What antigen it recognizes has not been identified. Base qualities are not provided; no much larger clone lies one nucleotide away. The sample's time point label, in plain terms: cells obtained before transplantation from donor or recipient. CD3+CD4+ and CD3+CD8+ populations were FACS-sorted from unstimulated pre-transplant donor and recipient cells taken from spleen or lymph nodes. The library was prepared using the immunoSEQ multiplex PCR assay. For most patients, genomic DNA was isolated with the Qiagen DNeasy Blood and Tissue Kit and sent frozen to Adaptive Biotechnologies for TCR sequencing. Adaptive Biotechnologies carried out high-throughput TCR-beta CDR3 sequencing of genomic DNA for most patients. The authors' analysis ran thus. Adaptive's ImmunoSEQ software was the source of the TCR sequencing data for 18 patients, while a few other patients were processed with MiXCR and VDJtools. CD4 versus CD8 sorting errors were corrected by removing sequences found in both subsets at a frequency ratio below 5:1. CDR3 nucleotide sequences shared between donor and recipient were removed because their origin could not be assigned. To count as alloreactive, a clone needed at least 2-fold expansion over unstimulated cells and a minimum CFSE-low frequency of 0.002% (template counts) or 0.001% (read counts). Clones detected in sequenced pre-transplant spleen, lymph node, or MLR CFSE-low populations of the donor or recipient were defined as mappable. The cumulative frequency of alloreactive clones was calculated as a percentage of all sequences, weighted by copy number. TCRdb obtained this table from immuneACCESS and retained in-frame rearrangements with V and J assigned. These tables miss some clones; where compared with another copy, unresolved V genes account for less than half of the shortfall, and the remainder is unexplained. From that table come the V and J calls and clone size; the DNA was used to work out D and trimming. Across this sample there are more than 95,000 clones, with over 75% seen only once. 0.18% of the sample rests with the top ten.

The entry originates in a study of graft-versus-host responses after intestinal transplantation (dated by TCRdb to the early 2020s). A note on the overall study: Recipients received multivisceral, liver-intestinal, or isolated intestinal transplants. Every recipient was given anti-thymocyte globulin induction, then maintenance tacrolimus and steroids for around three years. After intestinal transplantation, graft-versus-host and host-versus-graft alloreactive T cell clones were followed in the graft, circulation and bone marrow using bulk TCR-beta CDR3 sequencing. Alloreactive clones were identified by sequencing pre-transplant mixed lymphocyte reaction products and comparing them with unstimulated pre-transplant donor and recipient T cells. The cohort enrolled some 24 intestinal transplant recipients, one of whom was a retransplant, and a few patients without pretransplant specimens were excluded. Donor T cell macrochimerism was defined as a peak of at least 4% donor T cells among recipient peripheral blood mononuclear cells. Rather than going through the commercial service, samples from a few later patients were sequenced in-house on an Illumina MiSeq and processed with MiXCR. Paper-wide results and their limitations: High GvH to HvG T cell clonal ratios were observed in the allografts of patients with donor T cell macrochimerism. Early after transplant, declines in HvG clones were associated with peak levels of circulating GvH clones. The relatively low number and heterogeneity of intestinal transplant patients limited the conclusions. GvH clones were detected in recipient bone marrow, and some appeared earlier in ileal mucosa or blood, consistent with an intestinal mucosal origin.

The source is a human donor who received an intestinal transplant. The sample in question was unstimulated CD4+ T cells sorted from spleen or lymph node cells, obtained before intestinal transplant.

The DNA is TGTGCCAGCGCTGCGCGGCAGGGGGCGATTGGCTACACCTTC. Its translation reads: CASAARQGAIGYTF. The rearranged chain carries TRBV6-5 and TRBJ1-2, and 8 junction bases match TRBD1. V is trimmed back by 8 bases and J by 7 bases, and the junction contains 12 bases that no gene match accounts for. The CDR3 starts with the cysteine, ends with the phenylalanine, and has 14 residues. Only CDR3 DNA remains: 42 bases, in frame from the first base. From the germline V gene, CDR1 is MNHEY and CDR2 is SVGAGI.